This TCR beta chain came from a study of cytomegalovirus exposure and HLA in healthy donors. Repertoires were generated with immunoSEQ multiplex PCR, while TCRdb's copy carries only in-frame clones and drops some. The table has over 120,000 clones, approximately 88% seen once. This CDR3 contains 13 residues. The ends lost 5 bases at V and 7 bases at J; junction bases unmatched: 6. Per germline, CDR1 LNHDA and CDR2 SQIVND (reference sequence). Sequenced sample: PBMCs. This TCR came from a man aged 18 to 35 in good health and CMV-seropositive. The chain employs TRBV19 and TRBJ1-2; 8 bases align to TRBD1. The CDR3 DNA follows: TGTGCCAGTAGTTACCAGGGGGCGGGTGGCTACACCTTC. It encodes CASSYQGAGGYTF. The full variable domain, its missing parts supplied by reference TRBV19 and TRBJ1-2, is DGGITQSPKYLFRKEGQNVTLSCEQNLNHDAMYWYRQDPGQGLRLIYYSQIVNDFQKGDIAEGYSVSREKKESFPLTVTSAQKNPTAFYLCASSYQGAGGYTFGSGTRLTVV.